The source of this T cell receptor (beta chain) is a study of a mutant IDH1 vaccine in newly diagnosed glioma. Of note for this clone: Its antigen remains unidentified.

Specified time point: week 47, end of study. Every single dose of the vaccine, 300 ug of mutant IDH1 20-mer peptide, came with topical imiquimod. This CDR3 has 16 residues. CDR1 and CDR2 from the germline V gene are SGHTA and FQGNSA. The trim removed 2 bases at V and 1 base at J, leaving 5 bases unmatched. Generated by immunoSEQ multiplex PCR, the TCRdb table keeps only in-frame clones and is missing some. The sample holds 9,000 to 13,000 clones, around 85% seen once. The V gene is TRBV7-2, the J gene TRBJ2-3; 8 bases agree with TRBD2. The TCR sequence derives from a young man with glioma. The input for sequencing was PBMCs, taken from a glioma patient whose treatment included an IDH1 peptide vaccine. The CDR3, as DNA: TGTGCCAGCAGCTTAAGGACTAGCTCCGGCACAGATACGCAGTATTTT. It codes for CASSLRTSSGTDTQYF.